This TCR beta chain stems from a study of early stage breast cancer tumors. This CDR3 region has 13 residues. V was trimmed by 5 bases and J by 1 base, leaving 7 bases between them. The germline CDR1 and CDR2 sequences are SGHTA and FQGTGA. Sampling of the adjacent normal breast tissue occurred roughly 1.7-4 cm from the tumor. Method: immunoSEQ multiplex PCR; TCRdb's copy keeps in-frame clones and lacks some. The table includes over 13,000 clones, around three quarters detected once. The source of this sequence is a person aged 50-59 years with breast cancer. The sequenced material came from normal breast tissue next to the tumor. The chain employs TRBV7-3 and TRBJ2-3, with unresolved D. Here the CDR3 reads CASSPAGTDTQYF. CDR3 coding DNA: TGTGCCAGCAGCCCCGCCGGCACAGATACGCAGTATTTT.